This T cell receptor beta chain was profiled in a study of blood T cells in healthy people across ages. Total RNA, at least 6 micrograms per sample, came from PBMCs. This clonotype was seen only a few times. Primed by a sample-barcoded 5' primer and a J-beta primer mix, a second PCR proceeded for about 7 to 11 cycles. Each CDR3 protein gets one entry after TCRdb re-called the 5' RACE reads with MiXCR. The table shows approximately 1.5 million distinct CDR3 sequences, with approximately 32% occurring only once. This sequence originates from a woman in her 30s in good health. Input material: blood.

CDR3 amino acids: CATQTGTINTGELFF. The CDR3 bases are TGTGCCACACAGACCGGGACAATTAACACCGGGGAGCTGTTTTTT. The chain couples TRBV10-3 to TRBJ2-2, with a tentative D call TRBD1 (6 bases). Germline values: CDR1 ENHRY, CDR2 SYGVKD. Trimming took off 10 bases at V and 2 bases at J, with 17 bases between the two ends. The CDR3 length is 15 residues.